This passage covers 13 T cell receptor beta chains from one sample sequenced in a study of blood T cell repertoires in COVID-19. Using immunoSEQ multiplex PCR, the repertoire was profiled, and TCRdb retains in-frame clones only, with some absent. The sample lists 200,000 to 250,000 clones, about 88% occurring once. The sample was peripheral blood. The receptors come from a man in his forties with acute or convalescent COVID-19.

CDR3 coding DNA: TGTGCCAGCAGCCAAGCCACAGGGAATTCACCCCTCCACTTT. Protein sequence: CASSQATGNSPLHF. The genes are TRBV4-2 and TRBJ1-6, with D possibly being TRBD1 (6 bases). Germline V gene lookup returns CDR1 LGHNA and CDR2 YNFKEQ. The CDR3 runs to 14 residues. With 1 base removed from V and 7 bases from J, the gap between germline ends came to 8 bases.

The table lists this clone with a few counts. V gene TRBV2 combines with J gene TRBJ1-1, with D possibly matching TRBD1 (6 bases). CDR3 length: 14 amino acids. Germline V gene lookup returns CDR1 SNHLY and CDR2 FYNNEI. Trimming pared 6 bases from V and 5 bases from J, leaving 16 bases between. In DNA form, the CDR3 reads TGTGCCAGCAGAAGCCGCTCAGGGGAAACTGAAGCTTTCTTT. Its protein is CASRSRSGETEAFF.

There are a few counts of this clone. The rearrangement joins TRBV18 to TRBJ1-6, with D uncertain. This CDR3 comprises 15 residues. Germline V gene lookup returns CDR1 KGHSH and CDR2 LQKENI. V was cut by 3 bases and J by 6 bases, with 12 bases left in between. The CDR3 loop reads CASSPESRSNSPLHF. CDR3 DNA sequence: TGTGCCAGCTCACCTGAATCTCGGAGTAATTCACCCCTCCACTTT.

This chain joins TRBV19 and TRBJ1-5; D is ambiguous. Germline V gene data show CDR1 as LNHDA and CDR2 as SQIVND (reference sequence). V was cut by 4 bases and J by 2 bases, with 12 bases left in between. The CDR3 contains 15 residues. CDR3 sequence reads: CASSTREEGNQPQHF. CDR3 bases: TGTGCCAGTAGTACAAGGGAGGAAGGCAATCAGCCCCAGCATTTT.

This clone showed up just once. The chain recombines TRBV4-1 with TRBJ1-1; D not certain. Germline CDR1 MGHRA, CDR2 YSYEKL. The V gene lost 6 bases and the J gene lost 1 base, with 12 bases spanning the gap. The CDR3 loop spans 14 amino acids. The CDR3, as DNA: TGCGCCAGCAGGGCAGAAGGCGGGAACACTGAAGCTTTCTTT. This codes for CASRAEGGNTEAFF.

CDR3 sequence: CASSHEMEAFF. CDR3 nucleotide sequence: TGTGCCAGCAGCCACGAGATGGAAGCTTTCTTT. This sequence joins TRBV3-1 (or the pseudogene TRBV3-2) and TRBJ1-1; D uncertain. Germline CDR1 is LGHDT and CDR2 is YNNKEL (reference sequence). The V end lost 3 bases, the J end lost 8 bases, and 7 bases lay between the germline ends. The CDR3 runs 11 residues.

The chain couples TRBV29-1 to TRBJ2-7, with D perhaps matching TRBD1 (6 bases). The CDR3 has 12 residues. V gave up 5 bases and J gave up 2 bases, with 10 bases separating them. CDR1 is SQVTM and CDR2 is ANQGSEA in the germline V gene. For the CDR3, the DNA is TGCAGCGTTCGCAGGGGAACCTACGAGCAGTACTTC. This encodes CSVRRGTYEQYF.

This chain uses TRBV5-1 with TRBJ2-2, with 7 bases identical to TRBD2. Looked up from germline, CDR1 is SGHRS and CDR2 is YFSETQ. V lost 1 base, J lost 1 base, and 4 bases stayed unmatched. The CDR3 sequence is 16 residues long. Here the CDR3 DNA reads TGCGCCAGCAGCTTGAGGGCGGGGGAGAACACCGGGGAGCTGTTTTTT. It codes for CASSLRAGENTGELFF.

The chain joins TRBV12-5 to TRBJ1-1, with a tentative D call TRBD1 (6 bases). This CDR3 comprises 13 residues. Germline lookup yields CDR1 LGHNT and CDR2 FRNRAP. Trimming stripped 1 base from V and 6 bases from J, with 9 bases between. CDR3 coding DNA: TGTGCTAGTGGTTTGGGACAGGTCGCTGAAGCTTTCTTT. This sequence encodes CASGLGQVAEAFF.

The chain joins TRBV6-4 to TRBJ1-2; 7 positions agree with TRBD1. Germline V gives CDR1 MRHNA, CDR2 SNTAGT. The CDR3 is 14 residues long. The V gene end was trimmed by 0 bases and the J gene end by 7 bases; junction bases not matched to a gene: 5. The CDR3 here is CASSDSPGTVGYTF. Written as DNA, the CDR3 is TGTGCCAGCAGTGACTCGCCTGGGACAGTTGGCTACACCTTC.

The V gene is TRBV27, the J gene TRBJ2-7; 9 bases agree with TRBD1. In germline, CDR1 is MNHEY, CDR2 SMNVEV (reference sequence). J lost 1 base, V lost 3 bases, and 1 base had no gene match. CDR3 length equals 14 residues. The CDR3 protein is CASSFGQGSYEQYF. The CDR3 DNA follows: TGTGCCAGCAGTTTTGGACAGGGGTCCTACGAGCAGTACTTC.

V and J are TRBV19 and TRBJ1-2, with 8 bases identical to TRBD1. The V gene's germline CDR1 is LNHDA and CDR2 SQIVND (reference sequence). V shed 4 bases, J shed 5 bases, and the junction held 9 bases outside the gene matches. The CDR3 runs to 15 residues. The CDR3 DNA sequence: TGTGCCAGTAGTACAACCAGACAGGGGCCATATGGCTACACCTTC. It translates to CASSTTRQGPYGYTF.

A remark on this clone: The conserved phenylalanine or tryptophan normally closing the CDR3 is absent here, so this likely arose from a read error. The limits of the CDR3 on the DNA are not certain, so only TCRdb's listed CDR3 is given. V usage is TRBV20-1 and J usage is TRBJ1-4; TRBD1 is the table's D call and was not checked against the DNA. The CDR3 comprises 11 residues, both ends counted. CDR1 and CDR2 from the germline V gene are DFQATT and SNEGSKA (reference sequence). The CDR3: CSAPRGQGPVY.